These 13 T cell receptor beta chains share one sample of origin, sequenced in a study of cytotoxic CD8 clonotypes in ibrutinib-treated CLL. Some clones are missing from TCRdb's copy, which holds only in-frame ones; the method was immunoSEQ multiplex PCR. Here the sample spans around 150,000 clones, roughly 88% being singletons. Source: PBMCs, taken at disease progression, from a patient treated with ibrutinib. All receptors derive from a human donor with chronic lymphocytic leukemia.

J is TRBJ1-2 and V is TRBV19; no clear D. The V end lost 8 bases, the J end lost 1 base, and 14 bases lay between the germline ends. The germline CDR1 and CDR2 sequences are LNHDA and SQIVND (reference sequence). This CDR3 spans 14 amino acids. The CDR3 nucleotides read TGTGCCAGTGGACCGAGACATCTTAACTATGGCTACACCTTC. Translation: CASGPRHLNYGYTF.

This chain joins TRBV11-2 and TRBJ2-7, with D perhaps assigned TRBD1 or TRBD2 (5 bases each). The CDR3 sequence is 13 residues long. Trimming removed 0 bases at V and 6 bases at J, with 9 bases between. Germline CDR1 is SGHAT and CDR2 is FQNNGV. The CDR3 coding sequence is TGTGCCAGCAGCTTAGATCCGGGACCCGAGCAGTACTTC. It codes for CASSLDPGPEQYF.

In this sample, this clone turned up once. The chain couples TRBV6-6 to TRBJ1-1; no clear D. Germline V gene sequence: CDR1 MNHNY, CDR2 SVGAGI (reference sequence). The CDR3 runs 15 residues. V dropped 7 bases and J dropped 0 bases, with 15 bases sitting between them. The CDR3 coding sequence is TGTGCCAGCATCTACGGGCCTTCAATGAACACTGAAGCTTTCTTT. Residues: CASIYGPSMNTEAFF.

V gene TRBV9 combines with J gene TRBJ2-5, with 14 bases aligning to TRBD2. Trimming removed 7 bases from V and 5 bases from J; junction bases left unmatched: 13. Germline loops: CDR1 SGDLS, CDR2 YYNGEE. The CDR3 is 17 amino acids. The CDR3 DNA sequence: TGTGCCAGCGCCAGGGGACTAGCGGGAGTAGGGGGTGAGACCCAGTACTTC. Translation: CASARGLAGVGGETQYF.

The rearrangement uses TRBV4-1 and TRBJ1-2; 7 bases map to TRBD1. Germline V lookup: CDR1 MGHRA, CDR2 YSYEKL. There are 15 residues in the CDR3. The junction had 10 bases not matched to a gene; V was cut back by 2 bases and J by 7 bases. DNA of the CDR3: TGCGCCAGCAGCCAATATTCTAGGGGGCTGTCTGGCTACACCTTC. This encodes CASSQYSRGLSGYTF.

CDR3 DNA: TGTGCCAGCACTTCCGGGGCAGGGGGTAATCAGCCCCAGCATTTT. Protein sequence: CASTSGAGGNQPQHF. J is TRBJ1-5 and V is TRBV6-6, with 7 nucleotides matching TRBD1. Germline V gene data show CDR1 as MNHNY and CDR2 as SVGAGI (reference sequence). Germline trimming cut 7 bases from V and 4 bases from J; bases unmatched to any gene: 10. The CDR3 is 15 residues long.

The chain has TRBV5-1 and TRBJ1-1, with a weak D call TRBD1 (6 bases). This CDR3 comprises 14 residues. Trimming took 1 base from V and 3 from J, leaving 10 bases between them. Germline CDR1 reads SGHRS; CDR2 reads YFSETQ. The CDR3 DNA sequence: TGCGCCAGCAGCTTGACAGGGCAGGACACTGAAGCTTTCTTT. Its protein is CASSLTGQDTEAFF.

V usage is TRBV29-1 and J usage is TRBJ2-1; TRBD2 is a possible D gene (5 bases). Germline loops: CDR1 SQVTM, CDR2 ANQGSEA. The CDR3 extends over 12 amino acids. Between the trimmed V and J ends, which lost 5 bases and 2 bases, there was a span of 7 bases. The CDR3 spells CSVLGTYNEQFF. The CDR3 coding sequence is TGCAGCGTTCTCGGGACCTACAATGAGCAGTTCTTC.

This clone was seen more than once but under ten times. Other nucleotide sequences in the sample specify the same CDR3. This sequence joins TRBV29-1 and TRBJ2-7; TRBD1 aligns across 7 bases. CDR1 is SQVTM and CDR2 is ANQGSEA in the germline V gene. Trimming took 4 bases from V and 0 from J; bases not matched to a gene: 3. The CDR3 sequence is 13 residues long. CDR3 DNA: TGCAGCGTTGTAGGGGGCAGCTCCTACGAGCAGTACTTC. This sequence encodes CSVVGGSSYEQYF.

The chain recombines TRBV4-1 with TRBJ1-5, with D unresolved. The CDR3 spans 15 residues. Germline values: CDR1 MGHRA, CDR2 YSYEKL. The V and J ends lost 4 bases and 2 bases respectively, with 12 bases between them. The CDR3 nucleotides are TGCGCCAGCAGCCTTAGTCCGAGGGGCAATCAGCCCCAGCATTTT. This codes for CASSLSPRGNQPQHF.

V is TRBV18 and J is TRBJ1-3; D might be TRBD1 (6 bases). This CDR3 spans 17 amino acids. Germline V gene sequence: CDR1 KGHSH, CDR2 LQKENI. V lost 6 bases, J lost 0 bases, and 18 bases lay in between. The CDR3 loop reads CASSPTSQGFSGNTIYF. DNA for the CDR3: TGTGCCAGCTCCCCAACCTCCCAGGGGTTCTCTGGAAACACCATATATTTT.

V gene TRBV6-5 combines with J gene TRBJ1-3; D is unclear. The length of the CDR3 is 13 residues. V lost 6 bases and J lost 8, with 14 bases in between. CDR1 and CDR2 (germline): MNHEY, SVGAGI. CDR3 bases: TGTGCCAGCAGGAAGTTCGGGTTAGACACCATATATTTT. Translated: CASRKFGLDTIYF.

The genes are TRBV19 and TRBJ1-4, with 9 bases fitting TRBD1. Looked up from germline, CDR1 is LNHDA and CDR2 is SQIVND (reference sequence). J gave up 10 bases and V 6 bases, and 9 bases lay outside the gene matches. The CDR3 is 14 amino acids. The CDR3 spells CASRGGQGVGKLFF. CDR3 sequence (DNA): TGTGCCAGTAGGGGGGGACAGGGCGTCGGAAAACTGTTTTTT. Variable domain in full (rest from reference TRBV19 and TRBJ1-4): DGGITQSPKYLFRKEGQNVTLSCEQNLNHDAMYWYRQDPGQGLRLIYYSQIVNDFQKGDIAEGYSVSREKKESFPLTVTSAQKNPTAFYLCASRGGQGVGKLFFGSGTQLSVL.